One sample yielded the 30 T cell receptor beta chains listed below, sequenced in a study of T cell repertoires in cytomegalovirus infection (dated 2019 in TCRdb). Sequencer: Illumina HiSeq 1500. TCRdb applied fastp at Q25 and MiXCR to the public reads, then kept only in-frame beta chains. Rows with one shared CDR3 protein collapse into an entry with the most common genes and DNA. For this sample the table gives 200,000 to 300,000 distinct CDR3 sequences, of which roughly 9.1% were detected only once. The ten most abundant clones make up around 16% of the sample. Material: PBMCs. These receptors originate from a human donor in good health (CMV status not recorded). Some clones in this sample may be carry-over from other donors' samples.

This clonotype was observed many times. This rearrangement joins TRBV7-9 to TRBJ2-7; either TRBD1 or TRBD2 may supply D (5 bases each). The germline V gene encodes CDR1 SEHNR and CDR2 FQNEAQ (reference sequence). The length of the CDR3 is 15 residues. The ends were cut back, 3 bases at V and 2 bases at J, with 14 bases in the middle. As DNA, the CDR3 is TGTGCCAGCAGCTTTGGGGACGTCGTCGCCTACGAGCAGTACTTC. This codes for CASSFGDVVAYEQYF.

The V call is TRBV19, the J call TRBJ2-7, with D tentatively TRBD2 (5 bases). Germline CDR1 LNHDA, CDR2 SQIVND (reference sequence). The CDR3 loop spans 18 amino acids. V lost 1 base and J lost 3, with 22 bases in between. The CDR3 region has the DNA TGTGCCAGTAGTATAGTCGGGAAGGGCGGAACCTCCTTCTACGAGCAGTACTTC. It specifies CASSIVGKGGTSFYEQYF.

This clonotype occurred many times. V usage is TRBV23-1 and J usage is TRBJ2-7, with a weak D call TRBD1 (6 bases). TRBV23-1 is annotated as an ORF whose role is uncertain. Trimming shortened V by 4 bases and J by 3 bases, and 19 bases separated the two germline ends. CDR3 length: 16 amino acids. CDR3 nucleotides: TGCGCCAGCAGTCGCCACAGGGAATCCCAGTACTACGAGCAGTACTTC. Its protein product is CASSRHRESQYYEQYF.

The V gene is TRBV2, the J gene TRBJ1-5, with a possible D match to TRBD1 (6 bases). The CDR3 spans 17 residues. Looked up from germline, CDR1 is SNHLY and CDR2 is FYNNEI. Trimming removed 8 bases from V and 1 base from J, with 21 bases in between. CDR3 protein: CASAAPGGARSNQPQHF. DNA for the CDR3: TGTGCCAGCGCCGCTCCGGGGGGGGCTCGGAGCAATCAGCCCCAGCATTTT.

This clonotype was detected only a few times. V gene TRBV20-1 combines with J gene TRBJ1-1; possibly TRBD1 for D (6 bases). The CDR3 runs to 14 residues. V was pared by 0 bases and J by 4 bases, with 12 bases between. The V gene's germline CDR1 is DFQATT and CDR2 SNEGSKA (reference sequence). CDR3 protein: CSARDHRGGTEAFF. For the CDR3, the DNA is TGCAGTGCTAGAGATCACAGAGGGGGCACTGAAGCTTTCTTT.

This clonotype was counted only a few times. The V gene is TRBV5-1, the J gene TRBJ1-1, with D possibly matching TRBD1 (5 bases). Per the germline V gene, CDR1 is SGHRS and CDR2 is YFSETQ. This CDR3 has 14 residues. Trimming left V 4 bases short and J 0 bases short, with 10 bases between. The CDR3 nucleotides read TGCGCCAGCAGCCAGGACACCTTGAACACTGAAGCTTTCTTT. This gives the protein CASSQDTLNTEAFF.

This clonotype was seen many times. The chain uses TRBV7-2 and TRBJ1-6; no reliable D call. Germline values: CDR1 SGHTA, CDR2 FQGNSA. This CDR3 has 15 amino acids. Trimming took 1 base from V and 6 from J, leaving 10 bases between them. The CDR3 sequence: CASSLGEQPNSPLHF. The CDR3, as DNA: TGTGCCAGCAGCTTAGGTGAACAGCCTAATTCACCCCTCCACTTT. The full variable domain, rest sourced from reference TRBV7-2 and TRBJ1-6, is GAGVSQSPSNKVTEKGKDVELRCDPISGHTALYWYRQSLGQGLEFLIYFQGNSAPDKSGLPSDRFSAERTGGSVSTLTIQRTQQEDSAVYLCASSLGEQPNSPLHFGNGTRLTVT.

This chain connects TRBV7-2 to TRBJ2-1; 12 positions agree with TRBD2. Losses at the gene ends were 5 bases for V and 3 bases for J; bases not matched to a gene: 8. The CDR3 consists of 17 residues. Germline lookup yields CDR1 SGHTA and CDR2 FQGNSA. Here the CDR3 reads CASSMTSGRFGYNEQFF. CDR3 DNA: TGTGCCAGCAGCATGACTAGCGGGAGATTCGGCTACAATGAGCAGTTCTTC.

Ten or more counts support this clonotype. The chain is built from TRBV7-2 and TRBJ2-3; the D is unclear. Trimming removed 3 bases from V and 3 bases from J, with 10 bases in between. This CDR3 is built from 14 residues. CDR1 SGHTA and CDR2 FQGNSA come from the germline V gene. In nucleotides, the CDR3 is TGTGCCAGCAGCTTCGGAGTGCGGACAGATACGCAGTATTTT. The encoded protein is CASSFGVRTDTQYF.

The chain is built from TRBV2 and TRBJ2-3, with 8 bases fitting TRBD1. V shed 0 bases and J 8 bases; nucleotides not matched to a gene: 7. Per germline, CDR1 SNHLY and CDR2 FYNNEI. The CDR3 consists of 15 residues. The CDR3 nucleotides read TGTGCCAGCAGTGAAGCGCAGGGGGCAACGGGTACGCAGTATTTT. It translates to CASSEAQGATGTQYF.

This clonotype was seen ten or more times. This sequence joins TRBV6-2 or TRBV6-3 and TRBJ1-4; no clear D. V lost 6 bases and J lost 8, with 13 bases in between. This CDR3 comprises 13 residues. The germline V gene has CDR1 MNHEY and CDR2 SVGEGT. CDR3 coding DNA: TGTGCCAGCAGGGGAAGACGGCCCGAAAAACTGTTTTTT. It yields the protein CASRGRRPEKLFF.

This clonotype was observed at least ten times. The chain employs TRBV6-5 and TRBJ1-1; weak D call: TRBD1 (5 bases). CDR1 MNHEY and CDR2 SVGAGI come from the germline V gene. This CDR3 spans 13 amino acids. The germline V and J ends were trimmed by 6 bases and 4 bases, with 12 bases remaining between them. CDR3 nucleotides: TGTGCCAGCAGGCGAAGTGGGGGCACTGAAGCTTTCTTT. It translates to CASRRSGGTEAFF.

This clonotype was recorded many times. This chain connects TRBV6-2 or TRBV6-3 to TRBJ1-1, with a tentative D call TRBD1 (5 bases). Germline loops: CDR1 MNHEY, CDR2 SVGEGT. V was shortened by 6 bases and J by 6 bases, with 11 bases between the two germline ends. The CDR3 runs 12 residues. CDR3 in amino acids: CASRTSTAEAFF. CDR3 coding DNA: TGTGCCAGCAGAACATCGACAGCTGAAGCTTTCTTT.

The chain employs TRBV6-8 and TRBJ2-5; 11 nucleotides agree with TRBD2. Germline V lookup: CDR1 MNHGY, CDR2 SAAAGT. The CDR3 contains 16 residues. V was clipped by 6 bases and J by 5 bases; unmatched bases: 11. The CDR3 is CASRSPGLAALETQYF. The CDR3, as DNA: TGTGCCAGCAGATCCCCGGGACTAGCGGCTCTGGAGACCCAGTACTTC.

This clonotype has a count of ten or more. This chain connects TRBV7-8 to TRBJ2-7, with TRBD1 matching 7 bases. The CDR3 length is 15 residues. V gave up 1 base and J gave up 0 bases; unmatched junction bases: 3. In germline, CDR1 is SGHVS, CDR2 FQNEAQ. In DNA form, the CDR3 reads TGTGCCAGCAGCTTAGGGGGACAGACCTCCTACGAGCAGTACTTC. Protein product: CASSLGGQTSYEQYF.

This clonotype was detected many times. The V and J genes are TRBV7-2 and TRBJ2-5; D unresolved. The CDR3 is made up of 15 amino acids. V was clipped by 5 bases and J by 5 bases, with 18 bases between them. Per the germline V gene, CDR1 is SGHTA and CDR2 is FQGNSA. The CDR3 loop reads CASSKRHSSAETQYF. For the CDR3, the DNA is TGTGCCAGCAGCAAAAGGCACAGCTCCGCGGAGACCCAGTACTTC.

The sample holds a few counts of this clonotype. The chain employs TRBV20-1 and TRBJ2-7; possibly TRBD2 for D (6 bases). This CDR3 contains 14 residues. Germline CDR1 DFQATT, CDR2 SNEGSKA (reference sequence). Trimming took 0 bases from V and 4 from J, leaving 13 bases between them. The CDR3 sequence is CSARDPRRAYEQYF. The DNA of the CDR3 is TGCAGTGCTAGAGATCCGAGGAGGGCTTACGAGCAGTACTTC.

This clonotype was counted ten times or more. V gene TRBV28 combines with J gene TRBJ2-7, with D possibly being TRBD2 (5 bases). This CDR3 has 13 residues. CDR1 is MDHEN, CDR2 SYDVKM, per germline. Deletions cut 3 bases from V and 7 bases from J, with 13 bases between. CDR3 loop: CASSFRGPGEQYF. The CDR3 DNA follows: TGTGCCAGCAGTTTTAGAGGGCCGGGGGAGCAGTACTTC.

This clonotype was observed many times. V usage is TRBV12-3 or TRBV12-4 and J usage is TRBJ2-5, with TRBD1 identical over 8 bases. This CDR3 is 13 amino acids long. The V gene end was trimmed by 6 bases and the J gene end by 5 bases; junction bases not matched to a gene: 5. The CDR3 DNA reads TGTGCCAGCAGCTTAACAGGGGGGGAGACCCAGTACTTC. Encoded protein: CASSLTGGETQYF.

This clonotype came up many times. The V call is TRBV28, the J call TRBJ2-5; TRBD1 aligns across 7 bases. The CDR3 has 14 residues. From germline, CDR1 is MDHEN and CDR2 SYDVKM. J lost 5 bases, V lost 4 bases, and 7 bases had no gene match. The CDR3 sequence is CASSWIGGRETQYF. CDR3 DNA sequence: TGTGCCAGCAGTTGGATAGGGGGCCGGGAGACCCAGTACTTC.

Details on this clonotype: A much larger clone differs by one base, so this may be a read error. The V and J genes are TRBV15 and TRBJ2-3; tentatively, D is TRBD1 (5 bases). The CDR3 has 13 amino acids. CDR1 is LNHNV and CDR2 is YYDKDF in the germline V gene (reference sequence). The CDR3 sequence: CATKNGNTGTQYF. In nucleotides, the CDR3 is TGTGCCACCAAAAATGGGAACACAGGTACGCAGTATTTT. The whole variable domain, filled in from reference TRBV15 and TRBJ2-3, reads DAMVIQNPRYQVTQFGKPVTLSCSQTLNHNVMYWYQQKSSQAPKLLFHYYDKDFNNEADTPDNFQSRRPNTSFCFLDIRSPGLGDTAMYLCATKNGNTGTQYFGPGTRLTVL.

This clonotype has a count of ten or more. The J gene is TRBJ2-2, the V gene TRBV7-8; a weak D match, TRBD1 (5 bases). Per the germline V gene, CDR1 is SGHVS and CDR2 is FQNEAQ. The CDR3 extends over 15 amino acids. The V end lost 11 bases, the J end lost 2 bases, and 18 bases lay between the germline ends. The CDR3 sequence is CAALLDRSNTGELFF. The DNA for the CDR3 is TGTGCCGCCTTGCTTGACAGAAGTAACACCGGGGAGCTGTTTTTT. Full variable domain (rest looked up from reference TRBV7-8 and TRBJ2-2): GAGVSQSPRYKVAKRGQDVALRCDPISGHVSLFWYQQALGQGPEFLTYFQNEAQLDKSGLPSDRFFAERPEGSVSTLKIQRTQQEDSAVYLCAALLDRSNTGELFFGEGSRLTVL.

The rearrangement links TRBV18 to TRBJ1-2; D perhaps matches TRBD1 (6 bases). Per germline, CDR1 KGHSH and CDR2 LQKENI. The CDR3 has 16 residues. The V and J ends lost 3 bases and 1 base respectively, with 15 bases between them. The CDR3 bases are TGTGCCAGCTCACCGTCATTACGGACAGTTAACTATGGCTACACCTTC. It codes for CASSPSLRTVNYGYTF.

This clonotype was recorded many times. The gene calls are TRBV7-9 and TRBJ2-5; weak D call: TRBD2 (6 bases). V shed 3 bases and J shed 0 bases, with 11 bases lying between them. Germline lookup yields CDR1 SEHNR and CDR2 FQNEAQ (reference sequence). The CDR3 runs 15 residues. CDR3 sequence (DNA): TGTGCCAGCAGCTTTTGGACGGGGGACCAAGAGACCCAGTACTTC. The encoded protein is CASSFWTGDQETQYF.

This clonotype was counted at least ten times. The CDR3 region is CASSPGRGRSTGANVLTF. The CDR3 DNA reads as TGTGCCAGCAGCCCAGGGAGGGGGCGATCGACCGGGGCCAACGTCCTGACTTTC. The chain uses TRBV11-3 and TRBJ2-6; D possibly matches TRBD1 or TRBD2 (7 bases each). Germline loops: CDR1 SGHNT, CDR2 YENEEA. The ends were cut back, 5 bases at V and 4 bases at J, with 21 bases in the middle. The CDR3 has 18 amino acids. Using reference TRBV11-3 and TRBJ2-6 for the parts outside the CDR3, the full variable domain is EAGVVQSPRYKIIEKKQPVAFWCNPISGHNTLYWYLQNLGQGPELLIRYENEEAVDDSQLPKDRFSAERLKGVDSTLKIQPAELGDSAVYLCASSPGRGRSTGANVLTFGAGSRLTVL.

The rearrangement uses TRBV4-3 and TRBJ2-1; perhaps D is TRBD1 or TRBD2 (6 bases each). This CDR3 contains 17 residues. CDR1 and CDR2 (germline): LGHNA, YSLEER. V was cut by 1 base and J by 6 bases, with 19 bases left in between. For the CDR3, the DNA is TGCGCCAGCAGCCAAGGTCCCGAGGGGGGTGTGGTCAATGAGCAGTTCTTC. It is translated as CASSQGPEGGVVNEQFF.

This clonotype was counted at least ten times. The V gene is TRBV19, the J gene TRBJ1-1; D might be TRBD1 (5 bases). The CDR3 contains 15 residues. V shed 6 bases and J shed 0 bases, with 14 bases lying between them. The germline gives CDR1 LNHDA, CDR2 SQIVND (reference sequence). The CDR3 bases are TGTGCCAGTAGAGAGGGCAGGGTCATGAACACTGAAGCTTTCTTT. The encoded protein is CASREGRVMNTEAFF.

This clonotype has more than one count but fewer than ten. The genes are TRBV6-2 or TRBV6-3 and TRBJ1-1; D is perhaps TRBD1 (6 bases). Germline CDR1 MNHEY, CDR2 SVGEGT. The CDR3 is made up of 17 amino acids. Deletions cut 6 bases from V and 0 bases from J, with 20 bases between. The CDR3 spells CASSLSAGDVMNTEAFF. The CDR3, as DNA: TGTGCCAGCAGCCTCTCTGCAGGGGACGTAATGAACACTGAAGCTTTCTTT.

This clonotype was counted many times. V usage is TRBV7-9 and J usage is TRBJ2-7; the D gene is possibly TRBD1 (6 bases). This CDR3 is 18 amino acids long. The germline V and J ends were trimmed by 1 base and 5 bases, with 24 bases remaining between them. Germline values: CDR1 SEHNR, CDR2 FQNEAQ (reference sequence). Here the CDR3 DNA reads TGTGCCAGCAGCTTAGGGCAGGGGAACAGGGCCCTCAGCGACGAGCAGTACTTC. This encodes CASSLGQGNRALSDEQYF.

A few counts support this clonotype. This chain uses TRBV4-3 with TRBJ2-5; 9 bases align to TRBD2. V was clipped by 5 bases and J by 5 bases; unmatched bases: 9. Germline assignment: CDR1 LGHNA and CDR2 YSLEER. This CDR3 has 15 residues. The CDR3 spells CASSARGGALETQYF. CDR3 nucleotide sequence: TGCGCCAGCAGCGCCCGCGGGGGGGCTTTGGAGACCCAGTACTTC.